This entry lists 32 T cell receptor beta chains sequenced from one sample in a study of cytomegalovirus exposure and HLA in healthy donors. PCR used 60 Vbeta primers and 13 Jbeta primers. Only in-frame clones appear in the TCRdb table, and some are missing; sequencing was by immunoSEQ multiplex PCR. This sample lists around 50,000 clones; its ten largest clones have 10% to 15%. The specimen sequenced was PBMCs. These receptors were obtained from a woman aged 25-40 years in good health and CMV-seropositive.

This chain links TRBV29-1 with TRBJ2-7; D is unresolved. Trimming stripped 3 bases from V and 2 bases from J, with 5 bases between. The germline CDR1 and CDR2 sequences are SQVTM and ANQGSEA. This CDR3 spans 11 amino acids. CDR3 region: CSVDVAYEQYF. In DNA, the CDR3 is TGCAGCGTTGACGTTGCCTACGAGCAGTACTTC.

CDR3 residues: CASSLPGYEQYF. The CDR3 DNA sequence: TGTGCCAGCAGCTTGCCCGGCTACGAGCAGTACTTC. The gene calls are TRBV5-4 and TRBJ2-7; D gene uncertain. This CDR3 region has 12 residues. The germline gives CDR1 SGHNT, CDR2 YYREEE (reference sequence). V lost 1 base and J lost 3, with 5 bases in between.

The chain uses TRBV2 and TRBJ1-2; TRBD1 agrees at 8 bases. Per the germline V gene, CDR1 is SNHLY and CDR2 is FYNNEI. The CDR3 consists of 14 residues. Trimming cost V 5 bases and J 8 bases; bases outside gene matches: 10. For the CDR3, the DNA is TGTGCCAGCAGTTTCCGGACAGGGACTAAAGGCTACACCTTC. Encoded protein: CASSFRTGTKGYTF.

As for this clone: In the same sample, other DNA sequences code for this CDR3. V usage is TRBV5-6 and J usage is TRBJ2-7; D gene uncertain. V gave up 0 bases and J gave up 2 bases, with 3 bases separating them. In germline, CDR1 is SGHDT, CDR2 YYEEEE. This CDR3 is 12 amino acids long. CDR3 bases: TGTGCCAGCAGCTTGGCCGCCTACGAGCAGTACTTC. Translation: CASSLAAYEQYF.

The CDR3 DNA is TGTGCCAGCAGTTACTGGCTCGGGGGGCGTGACTATGGCTACACCTTC. Encoded protein: CASSYWLGGRDYGYTF. The chain employs TRBV6-6 and TRBJ1-2; TRBD1 is a possible D gene (6 bases). V was pared by 1 base and J by 3 bases, with 15 bases between. There are 16 residues in the CDR3. Germline lookup yields CDR1 MNHNY and CDR2 SVGAGI (reference sequence).

The rearrangement joins TRBV28 to TRBJ1-5, with D uncertain. Germline assignment: CDR1 MDHEN and CDR2 SYDVKM. V gave up 6 bases and J gave up 0 bases, with 18 bases separating them. The CDR3 loop spans 17 amino acids. CDR3 sequence reads: CASSRRNRQDSNQPQHF. The CDR3 DNA sequence: TGTGCCAGCAGCCGAAGGAACCGACAAGATAGCAATCAGCCCCAGCATTTT.

The chain uses TRBV2 and TRBJ2-2; perhaps TRBD1 as D (6 bases). The CDR3 covers 14 residues. The germline V and J ends were trimmed by 4 bases and 3 bases, with 9 bases remaining between them. CDR1 and CDR2 from the germline V gene are SNHLY and FYNNEI. CDR3 DNA sequence: TGTGCCAGCAGTGGAAGGGGGTACACCGGGGAGCTGTTTTTT. This codes for CASSGRGYTGELFF.

CDR3 coding DNA: TGTGCCAGCAGTGAATCACAGGTCAAGAATGAGCAGTTCTTC. It codes for CASSESQVKNEQFF. This chain joins TRBV25-1 and TRBJ2-1; possibly TRBD1 for D (5 bases). The germline V and J ends were trimmed by 1 base and 7 bases, with 11 bases remaining between them. This CDR3 has 14 residues. Germline V gene lookup returns CDR1 MGHDK and CDR2 SYGVNS.

The gene calls are TRBV7-9 and TRBJ2-7, with 8 bases lining up with TRBD2. CDR1 and CDR2 from the germline V gene are SEHNR and FQNEAQ (reference sequence). The CDR3 has 12 residues. The V and J ends lost 6 bases and 5 bases, in that order; junction bases with no gene match: 3. The CDR3 reads CASSRGLDEQYF. Written as DNA, the CDR3 is TGTGCCAGCAGTCGGGGACTAGACGAGCAGTACTTC.

CDR3 protein: CASSSDGYTEAFF. In nucleotides, the CDR3 is TGTGCCAGCAGCAGCGACGGGTACACTGAAGCTTTCTTT. The V and J genes are TRBV7-3 and TRBJ1-1; no clear D gene. The CDR3 consists of 13 residues. Germline V gene lookup returns CDR1 SGHTA and CDR2 FQGTGA. V lost 5 bases and J 3 bases, leaving 10 bases between the germline ends.

The genes are TRBV6-5 and TRBJ2-4, with D possibly being TRBD2 (6 bases). Germline V gives CDR1 MNHEY, CDR2 SVGAGI. The CDR3 totals 14 residues. V dropped 0 bases and J dropped 7 bases, with 10 bases sitting between them. The DNA for the CDR3 is TGTGCCAGCAGTTACTCTCGGACTAACAACATTCAGTACTTC. Translating gives CASSYSRTNNIQYF.

The rearrangement links TRBV7-9 to TRBJ2-1, with no clear D. With 2 bases removed from V and 5 bases from J, the gap between germline ends came to 4 bases. This CDR3 is 12 amino acids long. The germline gives CDR1 SEHNR, CDR2 FQNEAQ (reference sequence). CDR3: CASSLQNNEQFF. For the CDR3, the DNA is TGTGCCAGCAGCTTACAGAACAATGAGCAGTTCTTC.

The CDR3 here is CASSVGGRGYYGYTF. CDR3 nucleotide sequence: TGTGCCAGCAGCGTAGGTGGCAGGGGGTACTATGGCTACACCTTC. The chain couples TRBV9 to TRBJ1-2, with 7 bases aligning to TRBD1. The V segment lost 0 bases and the J segment 3 bases; nucleotides outside the gene matches: 5. This CDR3 contains 15 residues. Germline CDR1 and CDR2: SGDLS and YYNGEE.

The rearrangement uses TRBV19 and TRBJ2-7; the D gene is possibly TRBD2 (6 bases). This CDR3 has 16 amino acids. V lost 1 base to trimming and J lost 7 bases, with 20 bases between them. In germline, CDR1 is LNHDA, CDR2 SQIVND (reference sequence). This CDR3 reads CASSIGGRGGSGEQYF. The CDR3 coding sequence is TGTGCCAGTAGTATAGGAGGTCGGGGAGGCTCTGGTGAGCAGTACTTC.

This chain links TRBV6-6 with TRBJ2-7, with a weak D call TRBD2 (6 bases). The CDR3 runs to 14 residues. V lost 8 bases to trimming and J lost 2 bases, with 16 bases between them. Germline CDR1 and CDR2: MNHNY and SVGAGI (reference sequence). The CDR3, as DNA: TGTGCCAGCCTAACCGGGACTGGGACCTACGAGCAGTACTTC. Encoded protein: CASLTGTGTYEQYF.

For this clone: At one of its ends the junction is not consistent with the germline gene, which may arise from a read error. For the CDR3, the DNA is TGTGCCAGCAGAGAAGACACATCCTATGGCTACACCTTC. Amino acid sequence: CASREDTSYGYTF. The chain couples TRBV2 to TRBJ1-2; D unresolved. Germline CDR1 SNHLY, CDR2 FYNNEI. The CDR3 sequence is 13 residues long.

The chain combines TRBV5-1 with TRBJ1-1; D is unresolved. The V end lost 4 bases, the J end lost 4 bases, and 11 bases lay between the germline ends. This CDR3 has 13 amino acids. The germline V gene has CDR1 SGHRS and CDR2 YFSETQ. CDR3 sequence (DNA): TGCGCCAGCAGCGCCCCGGGGAGCACTGAAGCTTTCTTT. Translated, it gives CASSAPGSTEAFF.

J is TRBJ2-7 and V is TRBV6-5, with 7 bases lining up with TRBD1. J was trimmed by 4 bases and V by 5 bases; bases with no gene match: 11. Germline loops: CDR1 MNHEY, CDR2 SVGAGI. The CDR3 runs to 15 residues. CDR3 nucleotides: TGTGCCAGCAGTCTAGCAAGGACAGGCCCGTACGAGCAGTACTTC. Translating gives CASSLARTGPYEQYF.

V is TRBV30 and J is TRBJ2-7, with D possibly TRBD2 on 5 matching bases. CDR3 size: 11 residues. The germline V gene encodes CDR1 GTSNPN and CDR2 SVGIG (reference sequence). V was pared by 8 bases and J by 2 bases, with 10 bases between. CDR3 residues: CAGSSAYEQYF. The CDR3 DNA follows: TGTGCCGGCAGTAGCGCCTACGAGCAGTACTTC.

The chain employs TRBV5-1 and TRBJ2-1, with 13 positions matching TRBD2. The length of the CDR3 is 14 residues. The V and J ends lost 4 bases and 8 bases, in that order; junction bases with no gene match: 3. Germline loops: CDR1 SGHRS, CDR2 YFSETQ. CDR3 loop: CASSLGLAGYEQFF. In DNA form, the CDR3 reads TGCGCCAGCAGCCTGGGACTAGCGGGATATGAGCAGTTCTTC.

DNA of the CDR3: TGTGCCAGCAGTTTGCAGATTAATAGCAATCAGCCCCAGCATTTT. It translates to CASSLQINSNQPQHF. The chain couples TRBV6-5 to TRBJ1-5, with D unclear. Germline loops: CDR1 MNHEY, CDR2 SVGAGI. Trimming took off 4 bases at V and 0 bases at J, with 10 bases between the two ends. The CDR3 contains 15 residues.

This chain connects TRBV6-5 to TRBJ2-7, with 9 positions matching TRBD1. CDR1 is MNHEY, CDR2 SVGAGI, per germline. This CDR3 is built from 14 residues. The junction had 6 bases not matched to a gene; V was cut back by 6 bases and J by 3 bases. In DNA, the CDR3 is TGTGCCAGCAGCCGTCGGACAGGGGACTACGAGCAGTACTTC. This codes for CASSRRTGDYEQYF.

The CDR3 region has the DNA TGTGCCACCAGCAGAGCCTGGGAGTTACGCTACGAGCAGTACTTC. It codes for CATSRAWELRYEQYF. The V call is TRBV15, the J call TRBJ2-7; D perhaps matches TRBD2 (5 bases). V was trimmed by 1 base and J by 3 bases, leaving 13 bases between them. Germline V gives CDR1 LNHNV, CDR2 YYDKDF (reference sequence). This CDR3 spans 15 amino acids. Drawing the rest from reference TRBV15 and TRBJ2-7, the complete variable domain is DAMVIQNPRYQVTQFGKPVTLSCSQTLNHNVMYWYQQKSSQAPKLLFHYYDKDFNNEADTPDNFQSRRPNTSFCFLDIRSPGLGDTAMYLCATSRAWELRYEQYFGPGTRLTVT.

This chain uses TRBV28 with TRBJ2-7; 7 bases are a match to TRBD1. V shed 6 bases and J 3 bases; nucleotides not matched to a gene: 11. Germline V gene data show CDR1 as MDHEN and CDR2 as SYDVKM. The CDR3 contains 15 residues. The DNA of the CDR3 is TGTGCCAGCAGGACCCTGAGACAGGGCCTCTACGAGCAGTACTTC. It yields the protein CASRTLRQGLYEQYF.

J is TRBJ1-3 and V is TRBV30; D perhaps matches TRBD1 (5 bases). The V gene lost 4 bases and the J gene lost 0 bases, with 10 bases spanning the gap. CDR1 is GTSNPN, CDR2 SVGIG, per germline (reference sequence). The CDR3 totals 14 residues. The CDR3 DNA follows: TGTGCCTGGACCCGGGACTACTCTGGAAACACCATATATTTT. This translates into CAWTRDYSGNTIYF.

The V call is TRBV29-1, the J call TRBJ1-2; D gene ambiguous. V was pared by 4 bases and J by 4 bases, with 13 bases between. CDR1 SQVTM and CDR2 ANQGSEA come from the germline V gene. The CDR3 has 13 residues. CDR3 in amino acids: CSVGGSVRYGYTF. Written as DNA, the CDR3 is TGCAGCGTTGGAGGAAGTGTGCGCTATGGCTACACCTTC.

The chain couples TRBV5-6 to TRBJ2-7; D uncertain. Trimming pared 6 bases from V and 3 bases from J, leaving 13 bases between. Germline CDR1 SGHDT, CDR2 YYEEEE. This CDR3 is built from 13 residues. The CDR3 nucleotides read TGTGCCAGCACTCGACCCCAGGTCTACGAGCAGTACTTC. Its translation is CASTRPQVYEQYF.

To note about this clone: Other nucleotide sequences in the sample specify the same CDR3. The gene calls are TRBV6-1 and TRBJ1-1; D gene uncertain. Looked up from germline, CDR1 is MNHNS and CDR2 is SASEGT. The CDR3 length is 14 residues. Trimming stripped 1 base from V and 2 bases from J, with 8 bases between. Here the CDR3 reads CASSEGGGNTEAFF. CDR3 DNA: TGTGCCAGCAGTGAAGGTGGAGGCAACACTGAAGCTTTCTTT.

V and J are TRBV5-1 and TRBJ2-1; the D gene is possibly TRBD2 (5 bases). V was pared by 1 base and J by 7 bases, with 9 bases between. This CDR3 comprises 13 residues. The germline V gene has CDR1 SGHRS and CDR2 YFSETQ. The CDR3 DNA is TGCGCCAGCAGCTTGTATCGCGGGAATGAGCAGTTCTTC. Its protein is CASSLYRGNEQFF.

The genes are TRBV7-9 and TRBJ1-2, with unresolved D. The CDR3 is made up of 13 amino acids. CDR1 SEHNR and CDR2 FQNEAQ come from the germline V gene (reference sequence). V was pared by 3 bases and J by 8 bases, with 13 bases between. The CDR3 sequence is CASSFGEVGGYTF. The DNA for the CDR3 is TGTGCCAGCAGCTTTGGGGAGGTTGGAGGCTACACCTTC.

V gene TRBV30 combines with J gene TRBJ1-2; 7 bases line up with TRBD1. Germline-derived CDR1 and CDR2 are GTSNPN and SVGIG (reference sequence). Losses at the gene ends were 3 bases for V and 4 bases for J; bases not matched to a gene: 2. CDR3 length: 12 residues. This chain's CDR3 is CAWRGTAYGYTF. Written as DNA, the CDR3 is TGTGCCTGGAGGGGGACAGCCTATGGCTACACCTTC.

The V and J genes are TRBV27 and TRBJ2-1; possible D gene TRBD1, 5 bases. CDR3 length: 13 residues. V lost 2 bases and J lost 7, with 9 bases in between. CDR1 is MNHEY and CDR2 is SMNVEV in the germline V gene (reference sequence). CDR3 loop: CASSLTGLNEQFF. The CDR3 bases are TGTGCCAGCAGTTTAACAGGCTTGAATGAGCAGTTCTTC.